Presented here are 13 T cell receptor beta chains from one specimen sequenced in a study of T cell responses to AZD1222 COVID-19 vaccine. Only in-frame clones appear in the TCRdb table, and some are missing; sequencing was by immunoSEQ multiplex PCR. The sample contains under 150,000 clones, under 95% of which appear only once. The material was peripheral blood, obtained on day 0 of AZD1222 vaccination. Source of these receptors: an adult in good health.

This clone was seen at least ten times. This sequence joins TRBV5-1 and TRBJ1-3; 9 bases align to TRBD1. V gave up 6 bases and J gave up 2 bases; unmatched junction bases: 3. CDR3 length: 14 residues. Germline V gene lookup returns CDR1 SGHRS and CDR2 YFSETQ. CDR3 nucleotides: TGCGCCAGCATGGGACAGGGAGCTGGAAACACCATATATTTT. This codes for CASMGQGAGNTIYF.

The rearrangement uses TRBV4-3 and TRBJ2-6; 11 nucleotides match TRBD1. Germline assignment: CDR1 LGHNA and CDR2 YSLEER. V shed 4 bases, J shed 1 base, and the junction held 6 bases outside the gene matches. The CDR3 covers 18 residues. The CDR3 region has the DNA TGCGCCAGCAGCCCCTGGACAGGGGGCGGTTCTGGGGCCAACGTCCTGACTTTC. This encodes CASSPWTGGGSGANVLTF.

J is TRBJ2-1 and V is TRBV7-9, with D perhaps matching TRBD1 (5 bases). The CDR3 is 13 residues long. Trimming left V 3 bases short and J 7 bases short, with 10 bases between. Germline V gives CDR1 SEHNR, CDR2 FQNEAQ (reference sequence). Here the CDR3 reads CASSLKGLNEQFF. The CDR3 DNA follows: TGTGCCAGCAGCTTGAAGGGGTTGAATGAGCAGTTCTTC.

The V and J genes are TRBV6-5 and TRBJ1-1, with D possibly TRBD1 on 5 matching bases. V lost 8 bases to trimming and J lost 1 base, with 5 bases between them. The germline V gene has CDR1 MNHEY and CDR2 SVGAGI. The CDR3 loop spans 11 amino acids. CDR3 protein: CASGGNTEAFF. In DNA form, the CDR3 reads TGTGCCAGCGGGGGGAACACTGAAGCTTTCTTT.

The chain uses TRBV12-5 and TRBJ1-1; 7 bases are a match to TRBD1. CDR1 and CDR2 (germline): LGHNT, FRNRAP. The CDR3 extends over 15 amino acids. With V trimmed by 5 bases and J by 5 bases, 11 bases remained unmatched. The DNA of the CDR3 is TGTGCTAGTGGTCCCCCTACAGGGGCGACGACTGAAGCTTTCTTT. It translates to CASGPPTGATTEAFF.

The J gene is TRBJ1-2, the V gene TRBV5-4, with TRBD1 matching 8 bases. After removal of 4 bases from V and 5 bases from J, the junction contained 19 bases not matched to a gene. The CDR3 covers 18 residues. The germline V gene encodes CDR1 SGHNT and CDR2 YYREEE (reference sequence). CDR3 coding DNA: TGTGCCAGCAGCGCAAAGGGGGGCAGGGGGCCACGGTTATATGGCTACACCTTC. The encoded protein is CASSAKGGRGPRLYGYTF.

As DNA, the CDR3 is TGTGCCAGCAGTTTAGGCCCAGGGAATCAGCCCCAGCATTTT. Amino acid sequence: CASSLGPGNQPQHF. This rearrangement joins TRBV27 to TRBJ1-5; a possible D gene is TRBD1 (5 bases). Trimming cost V 2 bases and J 4 bases, with 9 bases left between them. CDR3 size: 14 residues. Germline V lookup: CDR1 MNHEY, CDR2 SMNVEV (reference sequence).

This chain uses TRBV5-1 with TRBJ2-5; D may be TRBD1 (5 bases). This CDR3 has 15 amino acids. V shed 0 bases and J shed 2 bases, with 11 bases lying between them. CDR1 and CDR2 from the germline V gene are SGHRS and YFSETQ. CDR3 region: CASSLGQYLQETQYF. For the CDR3, the DNA is TGCGCCAGCAGCTTGGGACAGTACCTTCAAGAGACCCAGTACTTC.

This chain connects TRBV2 to TRBJ1-4, with 8 bases that match TRBD1. This CDR3 comprises 14 residues. Trimming at V came to 5 bases and at J to 5 bases, leaving 4 bases not matched to a gene. Germline V gives CDR1 SNHLY, CDR2 FYNNEI. In DNA form, the CDR3 reads TGTGCCAGCAGTTACCGGACAGGGAATGAAAAACTGTTTTTT. Protein: CASSYRTGNEKLFF.

This chain connects TRBV6-9 to TRBJ2-2; 9 nucleotides match TRBD1. The CDR3 totals 16 residues. J lost 5 bases, V lost 5 bases, and 9 bases had no gene match. Germline CDR1 reads MNHGY; CDR2 reads SVAAGI. As DNA, the CDR3 is TGTGCCAGCAGTCCCAACAGGGGGCGCGGGACCGGGGAGCTGTTTTTT. Translated: CASSPNRGRGTGELFF.

The rearrangement joins TRBV7-2 to TRBJ2-1; D call uncertain. This CDR3 region has 13 residues. V was trimmed by 4 bases and J by 5 bases, leaving 9 bases between them. Germline V lookup: CDR1 SGHTA, CDR2 FQGNSA. CDR3 nucleotide sequence: TGTGCCAGCAGCTCCGGACCTAACAATGAGCAGTTCTTC. Encoded protein: CASSSGPNNEQFF.

The chain recombines TRBV3-1 (or the pseudogene TRBV3-2) with TRBJ2-2; the D is unclear. Trimming took off 3 bases at V and 0 bases at J, with 5 bases between the two ends. Germline CDR1 reads LGHDT; CDR2 reads YNNKEL (reference sequence). CDR3 length: 14 amino acids. CDR3 protein: CASSQVPNTGELFF. The CDR3 region has the DNA TGTGCCAGCAGCCAGGTTCCGAACACCGGGGAGCTGTTTTTT.

V gene TRBV6-2 or TRBV6-3 combines with J gene TRBJ2-7; D is perhaps TRBD1 or TRBD2 (5 bases each). Germline V CDR1 and CDR2: MNHEY, SVGEGT. This CDR3 contains 13 residues. The V and J ends lost 0 bases and 2 bases respectively, with 5 bases between them. The CDR3 nucleotides are TGTGCCAGCAGTTACTCGGGACCCTACGAGCAGTACTTC. Amino acid sequence: CASSYSGPYEQYF.